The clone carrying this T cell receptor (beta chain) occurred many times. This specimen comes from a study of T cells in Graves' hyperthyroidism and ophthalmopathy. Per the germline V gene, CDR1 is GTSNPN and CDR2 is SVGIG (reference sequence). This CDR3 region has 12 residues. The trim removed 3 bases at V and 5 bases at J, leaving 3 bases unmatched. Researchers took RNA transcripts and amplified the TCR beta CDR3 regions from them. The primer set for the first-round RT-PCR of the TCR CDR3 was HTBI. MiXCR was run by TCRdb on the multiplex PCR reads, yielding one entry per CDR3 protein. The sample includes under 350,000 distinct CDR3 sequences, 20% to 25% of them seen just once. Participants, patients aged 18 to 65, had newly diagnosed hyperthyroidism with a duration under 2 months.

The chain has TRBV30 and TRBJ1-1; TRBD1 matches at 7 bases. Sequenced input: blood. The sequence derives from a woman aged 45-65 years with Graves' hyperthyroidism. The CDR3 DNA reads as TGTGCCTGGAGCCCAGGGGGTACTGAAGCTTTCTTT. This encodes CAWSPGGTEAFF.